The 17 T cell receptor beta chains in this list originate from one sample, sequenced in a study of cytomegalovirus exposure and HLA in healthy donors (TCRdb year 2017). The method was the immunoSEQ multiplex PCR assay. For the multiplex PCR, a mixture combining 60 forward primers for TCR Vbeta segments and 13 reverse primers for TCR Jbeta segments was used. TCRdb took over this immuneACCESS table, retaining in-frame rearrangements with V and J assigned. Such tables are incomplete; in checked studies, under half of the missing clones stem from an unresolved V gene, and the remainder is unexplained. The sample's records list around 75,000 clones. Of the sample, about 0.76% is held by the ten largest clones. Sequencing used PBMCs. Receptors originate from a boy between 10 and 17 years old in good health and CMV-seronegative.

The genes are TRBV7-9 and TRBJ1-1, with D unresolved. This CDR3 contains 12 residues. V lost 5 bases and J 5 bases, leaving 9 bases between the germline ends. Per the germline V gene, CDR1 is SEHNR and CDR2 is FQNEAQ (reference sequence). The CDR3 is CASSEARTEAFF. DNA for the CDR3: TGTGCCAGCAGCGAGGCTAGGACTGAAGCTTTCTTT. Full variable domain (remainder filled in from reference TRBV7-9 and TRBJ1-1): DTGVSQNPRHKITKRGQNVTFRCDPISEHNRLYWYRQTLGQGPEFLTYFQNEAQLEKSRLLSDRFSAERPKGSFSTLEIQRTEQGDSAMYLCASSEARTEAFFGQGTRLTVV.

The chain employs TRBV5-1 and TRBJ1-6; D remains unclear. Germline assignment: CDR1 SGHRS and CDR2 YFSETQ. This CDR3 has 16 amino acids. Trimming removed 2 bases at V and 3 bases at J, with 12 bases between. The CDR3 DNA sequence: TGCGCCAGCAGCTTCTCCTCGGGGAACTATAATTCACCCCTCCACTTT. Its translation: CASSFSSGNYNSPLHF. Drawing the rest from reference TRBV5-1 and TRBJ1-6, the complete variable domain is KAGVTQTPRYLIKTRGQQVTLSCSPISGHRSVSWYQQTPGQGLQFLFEYFSETQRNKGNFPGRFSGRQFSNSRSEMNVSTLELGDSALYLCASSFSSGNYNSPLHFGNGTRLTVT.

CDR3 amino acids: CASGLAGTPSYEQYF. The CDR3 nucleotides are TGTGCTAGTGGTTTGGCCGGGACTCCCTCCTACGAGCAGTACTTC. This sequence joins TRBV12-5 and TRBJ2-7, with a possible D match to TRBD2 (6 bases). Trimming took off 1 base at V and 0 bases at J, with 10 bases between the two ends. CDR1 and CDR2 from the germline V gene are LGHNT and FRNRAP. The CDR3 runs to 15 residues.

The genes are TRBV4-1 and TRBJ2-7, with TRBD1 as a possible D gene (5 bases). Trimming removed 0 bases from V and 2 bases from J, with 11 bases in between. CDR1 and CDR2 (germline): MGHRA, YSYEKL. This CDR3 spans 15 amino acids. The CDR3 region is CASSQEGAAPYEQYF. DNA of the CDR3: TGCGCCAGCAGCCAAGAAGGGGCGGCCCCCTACGAGCAGTACTTC.

The J gene is TRBJ1-2, the V gene TRBV6-5, with 7 bases aligning to TRBD1. Germline V gives CDR1 MNHEY, CDR2 SVGAGI. The CDR3 is made up of 14 amino acids. V trimming: 0 bases; J trimming: 5 bases; junction bases outside the gene matches: 3. The CDR3 sequence: CASSYSGTAYGYTF. CDR3 coding DNA: TGTGCCAGCAGTTACTCTGGGACAGCATATGGCTACACCTTC.

The rearrangement uses TRBV19 and TRBJ1-1; D call uncertain. With 6 bases removed from V and 10 bases from J, the gap between germline ends came to 18 bases. The CDR3 is made up of 13 amino acids. Germline V gene lookup returns CDR1 LNHDA and CDR2 SQIVND (reference sequence). The CDR3 DNA reads as TGTGCCAGTAGGTCCGGAGGTTTAACGGTAGCTTTCTTT. Translation gives CASRSGGLTVAFF.

This chain uses TRBV29-1 with TRBJ1-1, with a possible D match to TRBD1 (5 bases). This CDR3 spans 14 amino acids. V was trimmed by 0 bases and J by 7 bases, leaving 15 bases between them. Germline CDR1 and CDR2: SQVTM and ANQGSEA. This CDR3 is CSVEDYSWQGEAFF. The DNA for the CDR3 is TGCAGCGTTGAAGATTACTCTTGGCAGGGTGAAGCTTTCTTT.

V gene TRBV5-1 combines with J gene TRBJ2-1; tentative D call: TRBD2 (5 bases). V lost 0 bases to trimming and J lost 3 bases, with 13 bases between them. CDR3 length equals 16 residues. Germline V gene sequence: CDR1 SGHRS, CDR2 YFSETQ. The CDR3, as DNA: TGCGCCAGCAGCTTGGCCGGGCGGGCCGACTACAATGAGCAGTTCTTC. It yields the protein CASSLAGRADYNEQFF.

V and J are TRBV4-1 and TRBJ1-1; 7 bases are a match to TRBD1. The CDR3 length is 15 residues. V trimming: 0 bases; J trimming: 4 bases; junction bases outside the gene matches: 5. Germline values: CDR1 MGHRA, CDR2 YSYEKL. The CDR3 loop is CASSQDEGASTEAFF. For the CDR3, the DNA is TGCGCCAGCAGCCAAGACGAGGGGGCGAGCACTGAAGCTTTCTTT.

The J gene is TRBJ2-4, the V gene TRBV19; D is perhaps TRBD2 (5 bases). Trimming removed 1 base from V and 1 base from J, with 14 bases in between. The CDR3 length is 17 residues. CDR1 is LNHDA, CDR2 SQIVND, per germline (reference sequence). In DNA, the CDR3 is TGTGCCAGTAGTATAGGAGTACGGACGGGGGCCAAAAACATTCAGTACTTC. Its translation is CASSIGVRTGAKNIQYF.

J is TRBJ2-7 and V is TRBV7-2; the match to TRBD2 covers 15 bases. The trim removed 6 bases at V and 6 bases at J, leaving 9 bases unmatched. Per germline, CDR1 SGHTA and CDR2 FQGNSA. The CDR3 totals 16 residues. The CDR3 loop reads CASRQGLAGGPGEQYF. In DNA, the CDR3 is TGTGCCAGCAGACAAGGACTAGCGGGAGGGCCAGGCGAGCAGTACTTC. Variable domain in full (rest from reference TRBV7-2 and TRBJ2-7): GAGVSQSPSNKVTEKGKDVELRCDPISGHTALYWYRQSLGQGLEFLIYFQGNSAPDKSGLPSDRFSAERTGGSVSTLTIQRTQQEDSAVYLCASRQGLAGGPGEQYFGPGTRLTVT.

The chain carries TRBV10-3 and TRBJ2-7, with 8 bases fitting TRBD2. The germline CDR1 and CDR2 sequences are ENHRY and SYGVKD. J gave up 1 base and V 5 bases, and 4 bases lay outside the gene matches. This CDR3 comprises 14 residues. The CDR3 is CAISHSGISYEQYF. The CDR3 nucleotides read TGTGCCATCAGTCATAGCGGGATATCCTACGAGCAGTACTTC.

The chain has TRBV5-5 and TRBJ1-2; possibly TRBD1 for D (6 bases). Trimming stripped 2 bases from V and 1 base from J, with 6 bases between. CDR1 and CDR2 from the germline V gene are SGHKS and YYEKEE (reference sequence). This CDR3 has 13 residues. For the CDR3, the DNA is TGTGCCAGCAGCTTACAGGGTAACTATGGCTACACCTTC. Protein: CASSLQGNYGYTF.

V and J are TRBV6-5 and TRBJ2-5, with 7 bases aligning to TRBD2. The CDR3 runs 12 residues. J gave up 4 bases and V 8 bases, and 4 bases lay outside the gene matches. The V gene's germline CDR1 is MNHEY and CDR2 SVGAGI. The CDR3 reads CASRDYSETQYF. CDR3 DNA sequence: TGTGCCAGCCGGGACTACTCAGAGACCCAGTACTTC.

The chain is built from TRBV4-1 and TRBJ2-1; 7 nucleotides match TRBD1. The CDR3 extends over 17 amino acids. The V gene's germline CDR1 is MGHRA and CDR2 YSYEKL. The V gene end was trimmed by 3 bases and the J gene end by 7 bases; junction bases not matched to a gene: 15. CDR3: CASSQWAGTALRNEQFF. As DNA, the CDR3 is TGCGCCAGCAGCCAGTGGGCCGGGACAGCCTTAAGGAATGAGCAGTTCTTC.

The chain is built from TRBV30 and TRBJ1-2; D perhaps matches TRBD1 (6 bases). Germline CDR1 and CDR2: GTSNPN and SVGIG (reference sequence). Trimming removed 5 bases at V and 2 bases at J, with 9 bases between. The CDR3 has 12 residues. DNA for the CDR3: TGTGCCTGGTCCCAGGGGAACTATGGCTACACCTTC. This encodes CAWSQGNYGYTF.

The rearrangement uses TRBV7-9 and TRBJ2-7; 15 bases match TRBD2. This CDR3 is built from 16 residues. Germline V gene sequence: CDR1 SEHNR, CDR2 FQNEAQ (reference sequence). V dropped 3 bases and J dropped 4; count of bases not matched to a gene: 4. CDR3 nucleotides: TGTGCCAGCAGCTTGGGACTAGCGGGGGGTTCTTACGAGCAGTACTTC. This encodes CASSLGLAGGSYEQYF.